Presented here are 32 T cell receptor beta chains from one specimen sequenced in a study of blood T cell repertoires in COVID-19. The repertoire was sequenced with immunoSEQ multiplex PCR; TCRdb's copy has only in-frame clones and lacks some. The sample carries a few hundred thousand clones, around 92% recorded once. Sequences were obtained from PBMCs or T cells enriched from blood (not recorded which). The receptors were sampled from a woman aged 55-69 years who had recovered from COVID-19.

The chain links TRBV28 to TRBJ1-1; D is uncertain. CDR3 length: 14 residues. Between the trimmed V and J ends, which lost 2 bases and 7 bases, there was a span of 14 bases. Germline assignment: CDR1 MDHEN and CDR2 SYDVKM. Here the CDR3 DNA reads TGTGCCAGCAGTTTAAGCCCCCGACTCCATGAAGCTTTCTTT. Translation gives CASSLSPRLHEAFF. Drawing the rest from reference TRBV28 and TRBJ1-1, the complete variable domain is DVKVTQSSRYLVKRTGEKVFLECVQDMDHENMFWYRQDPGLGLRLIYFSYDVKMKEKGDIPEGYSVSREKKERFSLILESASTNQTSMYLCASSLSPRLHEAFFGQGTRLTVV.

This chain links TRBV30 with TRBJ2-1, with 8 bases aligning to TRBD2. J lost 10 bases, V lost 0 bases, and 5 bases had no gene match. In germline, CDR1 is GTSNPN, CDR2 SVGIG (reference sequence). CDR3 length: 13 residues. The CDR3 DNA follows: TGTGCCTGGAGTGTAGGGGCGGGGGGAGAGCAGTTCTTC. It is translated as CAWSVGAGGEQFF.

The chain recombines TRBV5-4 with TRBJ1-1; 9 bases line up with TRBD1. Germline V gene data show CDR1 as SGHNT and CDR2 as YYREEE (reference sequence). The CDR3 consists of 13 residues. V shed 4 bases and J 6 bases; nucleotides not matched to a gene: 4. CDR3 residues: CASSDRGDPEAFF. The CDR3 bases are TGTGCCAGCAGCGACAGGGGGGATCCTGAAGCTTTCTTT. Using reference TRBV5-4 and TRBJ1-1 for the parts outside the CDR3, the full variable domain is ETGVTQSPTHLIKTRGQQVTLRCSSQSGHNTVSWYQQALGQGPQFIFQYYREEENGRGNFPPRFSGLQFPNYSSELNVNALELDDSALYLCASSDRGDPEAFFGQGTRLTVV.

The chain links TRBV7-2 to TRBJ2-3; possibly TRBD1 for D (6 bases). The V gene lost 4 bases and the J gene lost 6 bases, with 17 bases spanning the gap. The CDR3 contains 15 residues. CDR1 SGHTA and CDR2 FQGNSA come from the germline V gene. The CDR3 DNA is TGTGCCAGCAGCTACACAGGGCCCTACACGGATACGCAGTATTTT. Its protein product is CASSYTGPYTDTQYF. The complete variable domain, with remaining parts taken from reference TRBV7-2 and TRBJ2-3, reads GAGVSQSPSNKVTEKGKDVELRCDPISGHTALYWYRQSLGQGLEFLIYFQGNSAPDKSGLPSDRFSAERTGGSVSTLTIQRTQQEDSAVYLCASSYTGPYTDTQYFGPGTRLTVL.

This chain links TRBV28 with TRBJ1-2; maybe TRBD1 (6 bases). CDR3 size: 13 residues. Germline V gives CDR1 MDHEN, CDR2 SYDVKM. Trimming took 6 bases from V and 7 from J, leaving 15 bases between them. Here the CDR3 DNA reads TGTGCCAGCAGCACCAGGGGATTCGTTGGCTACACCTTC. This gives the protein CASSTRGFVGYTF.

The rearrangement links TRBV28 to TRBJ1-2; TRBD1 matches at 12 bases. The V gene's germline CDR1 is MDHEN and CDR2 SYDVKM. V gave up 5 bases and J gave up 10 bases; unmatched junction bases: 11. The CDR3 extends over 15 amino acids. CDR3 coding DNA: TGTGCCAGCAGTCGGCCGGGGACAGGGGGCCCGTTCTACACCTTC. The encoded protein is CASSRPGTGGPFYTF.

The rearrangement uses TRBV19 and TRBJ2-3; TRBD1 matches at 8 bases. In germline, CDR1 is LNHDA, CDR2 SQIVND (reference sequence). The CDR3 is 13 residues long. V was clipped by 6 bases and J by 4 bases; unmatched bases: 3. The CDR3 loop reads CASSQDRADTQYF. CDR3 bases: TGTGCCAGTAGCCAGGACAGGGCAGATACGCAGTATTTT.

This sequence joins TRBV27 and TRBJ2-2, with D unresolved. The ends were cut back, 5 bases at V and 6 bases at J, with 7 bases in the middle. The germline CDR1 and CDR2 sequences are MNHEY and SMNVEV (reference sequence). CDR3 length: 12 amino acids. Here the CDR3 reads CASSRTAGELFF. The CDR3 DNA is TGTGCCAGCAGTCGCACGGCCGGGGAGCTGTTTTTT.

The V call is TRBV5-1, the J call TRBJ1-3, with 8 bases identical to TRBD1. CDR1 and CDR2 from the germline V gene are SGHRS and YFSETQ. V shed 4 bases, J shed 2 bases, and the junction held 8 bases outside the gene matches. This CDR3 has 16 amino acids. The DNA of the CDR3 is TGCGCCAGCAGCCCGGTATCGACAGGGGCTGGAAACACCATATATTTT. It codes for CASSPVSTGAGNTIYF.

The chain has TRBV24-1 and TRBJ2-5, with 11 bases identical to TRBD2. This CDR3 contains 18 residues. Germline loops: CDR1 KGHDR, CDR2 SFDVKD. After removal of 1 base from V and 4 bases from J, the junction contained 10 bases not matched to a gene. CDR3 DNA: TGTGCCACCAGTGATTTCTTAGGGGTGGGGACTAGCGGAGAGACCCAGTACTTC. It encodes CATSDFLGVGTSGETQYF.

V gene TRBV11-2 combines with J gene TRBJ2-7; a possible D gene is TRBD1 (6 bases). Trimming removed 1 base from V and 4 bases from J, with 11 bases in between. CDR1 and CDR2 from the germline V gene are SGHAT and FQNNGV. The CDR3 covers 14 residues. In DNA form, the CDR3 reads TGTGCCAGCAGCTTAGGAAGTGGACAGTACGAGCAGTACTTC. Translation gives CASSLGSGQYEQYF.

The gene calls are TRBV6-5 and TRBJ1-2, with D possibly being TRBD1 (5 bases). The CDR3 extends over 13 amino acids. Trimming pared 7 bases from V and 7 bases from J, leaving 16 bases between. Germline CDR1 reads MNHEY; CDR2 reads SVGAGI. CDR3 sequence: CASTPGRDLGYTF. The CDR3 nucleotides read TGTGCCAGCACCCCAGGGAGGGACCTTGGCTACACCTTC.

The V gene is TRBV5-5, the J gene TRBJ2-5; 10 bases are shared with TRBD2. In germline, CDR1 is SGHKS, CDR2 YYEKEE (reference sequence). Germline trimming cut 1 base from V and 5 bases from J; bases unmatched to any gene: 8. The CDR3 is made up of 16 amino acids. As DNA, the CDR3 is TGTGCCAGCAGCTTGAGGACTAGCGGTACGGGGGAGACCCAGTACTTC. Translating gives CASSLRTSGTGETQYF.

The rearrangement joins TRBV5-1 to TRBJ2-5; D gene ambiguous. The CDR3 is made up of 13 amino acids. V dropped 3 bases and J dropped 2 bases, with 8 bases sitting between them. CDR1 and CDR2 from the germline V gene are SGHRS and YFSETQ. DNA of the CDR3: TGCGCCAGCAGCTCCCTGACTCAAGAGACCCAGTACTTC. It yields the protein CASSSLTQETQYF. The whole variable domain, remainder taken from reference TRBV5-1 and TRBJ2-5, is KAGVTQTPRYLIKTRGQQVTLSCSPISGHRSVSWYQQTPGQGLQFLFEYFSETQRNKGNFPGRFSGRQFSNSRSEMNVSTLELGDSALYLCASSSLTQETQYFGPGTRLLVL.

The chain has TRBV19 and TRBJ1-5; no clear D gene. CDR1 is LNHDA, CDR2 SQIVND, per germline (reference sequence). V lost 6 bases and J lost 5, with 14 bases in between. This CDR3 comprises 14 residues. The CDR3 nucleotides read TGTGCCAGTAGCTTGTCAGGCCTTTATCAGCCCCAGCATTTT. This encodes CASSLSGLYQPQHF.

This clone is a singleton in its sample. V gene TRBV3-1 (or the pseudogene TRBV3-2) combines with J gene TRBJ1-6; D is unclear. V gave up 0 bases and J gave up 0 bases, with 6 bases separating them. The CDR3 totals 16 residues. Germline assignment: CDR1 LGHDT and CDR2 YNNKEL (reference sequence). Here the CDR3 DNA reads TGTGCCAGCAGCCAAGATCCGAGCTCCTATAATTCACCCCTCCACTTT. Encoded protein: CASSQDPSSYNSPLHF.

This chain uses TRBV14 with TRBJ1-4; TRBD1 matches 8 bases. The CDR3 has 14 amino acids. Unmatched junction bases numbered 8, after V lost 6 bases and J lost 8 bases. CDR1 and CDR2 from the germline V gene are SGHDN and FVKESK. The CDR3 nucleotides read TGTGCCAGCAGGAGACAGGGGATAGCCGAAAAACTGTTTTTT. The encoded protein is CASRRQGIAEKLFF.

The V call is TRBV3-1 (or the pseudogene TRBV3-2), the J call TRBJ2-7; TRBD2 aligns across 8 bases. The CDR3 totals 16 residues. Germline trimming cut 4 bases from V and 5 bases from J; bases unmatched to any gene: 13. Per the germline V gene, CDR1 is LGHDT and CDR2 is YNNKEL (reference sequence). Written as DNA, the CDR3 is TGTGCCAGCAGCCTCGGCCTCGGCGGGGGGTCCCACGAGCAGTACTTC. This gives the protein CASSLGLGGGSHEQYF.

The V gene is TRBV28, the J gene TRBJ1-2; 8 bases fit TRBD1. The ends lost 3 bases at V and 8 bases at J; junction bases unmatched: 8. Germline CDR1 is MDHEN and CDR2 is SYDVKM. The CDR3 is 14 residues long. The CDR3 spells CASSLTGALGGYTF. CDR3 nucleotides: TGTGCCAGCAGTTTGACAGGGGCCCTGGGAGGCTACACCTTC.

This sequence joins TRBV5-1 and TRBJ1-4; TRBD1 matches at 9 bases. The CDR3 is made up of 17 amino acids. Germline assignment: CDR1 SGHRS and CDR2 YFSETQ. The junction had 15 bases not matched to a gene; V was cut back by 4 bases and J by 8 bases. CDR3: CASSRGTGGRGTEKLFF. CDR3 bases: TGCGCCAGCAGCCGCGGAACAGGGGGCAGGGGGACAGAAAAACTGTTTTTT.

The chain is built from TRBV5-1 and TRBJ2-5; D is uncertain. Germline CDR1 reads SGHRS; CDR2 reads YFSETQ. The CDR3 spans 14 residues. Trimming took off 1 base at V and 5 bases at J, with 12 bases between the two ends. In nucleotides, the CDR3 is TGCGCCAGCAGCTTGTTTTCTTCGGAGGAGACCCAGTACTTC. Translation: CASSLFSSEETQYF.

The V call is TRBV5-1, the J call TRBJ1-6; TRBD1 matches 8 bases. V lost 1 base and J lost 4; bases outside the gene matches: 10. CDR3 size: 18 residues. Germline-derived CDR1 and CDR2 are SGHRS and YFSETQ. CDR3 nucleotide sequence: TGCGCCAGCAGCTTGTTTTACTCAGGGGGCGCATATAATTCACCCCTCCACTTT. Protein product: CASSLFYSGGAYNSPLHF.

The gene calls are TRBV5-1 and TRBJ1-1, with 7 bases aligning to TRBD1. The V gene's germline CDR1 is SGHRS and CDR2 YFSETQ. CDR3 length equals 14 residues. The V segment lost 4 bases and the J segment 7 bases; nucleotides outside the gene matches: 10. The CDR3 loop reads CASSVDRVEVEAFF. For the CDR3, the DNA is TGCGCCAGCAGCGTTGACAGGGTTGAAGTTGAAGCTTTCTTT.

V usage is TRBV29-1 and J usage is TRBJ2-7, with 7 bases matching TRBD1. The CDR3 totals 12 residues. V was clipped by 6 bases and J by 5 bases; unmatched bases: 7. CDR1 is SQVTM and CDR2 is ANQGSEA in the germline V gene. The CDR3 DNA reads as TGCAGCGTAGGGGGCTTTGAAAACGAGCAGTACTTC. Translated, it gives CSVGGFENEQYF.

The chain recombines TRBV20-1 with TRBJ2-3, with D tentatively TRBD2 (5 bases). Trimming shortened V by 6 bases and J by 10 bases, and 11 bases separated the two germline ends. There are 10 residues in the CDR3. CDR1 is DFQATT and CDR2 is SNEGSKA in the germline V gene (reference sequence). CDR3 nucleotides: TGCAGTGCCAGGAGCGGTTCGCAGTATTTT. Its protein product is CSARSGSQYF.

This rearrangement joins TRBV7-9 to TRBJ2-1; maybe TRBD1 (6 bases). Germline V CDR1 and CDR2: SEHNR, FQNEAQ (reference sequence). The V end was cut by 5 bases, the J end by 0 bases, with 11 bases between. The CDR3 extends over 15 amino acids. As DNA, the CDR3 is TGTGCCAGCAGCCGTGGGGGCGGCTCCTACAATGAGCAGTTCTTC. Protein sequence: CASSRGGGSYNEQFF.

CDR3 sequence reads: CASSPRTSGNIIRDTGELFF. The CDR3 region has the DNA TGTGCCAGCAGCCCTCGGACTAGCGGGAACATTATACGAGACACCGGGGAGCTGTTTTTT. The rearrangement links TRBV9 to TRBJ2-2; 12 bases fit TRBD2. Looked up from germline, CDR1 is SGDLS and CDR2 is YYNGEE. This CDR3 spans 20 amino acids. V shed 4 bases, J shed 3 bases, and the junction held 16 bases outside the gene matches.

This clone came up once. The chain joins TRBV18 to TRBJ1-4; 9 bases map to TRBD1. This CDR3 spans 16 amino acids. Trimming cost V 2 bases and J 5 bases; bases outside gene matches: 6. The V gene's germline CDR1 is KGHSH and CDR2 LQKENI. The CDR3 DNA reads TGTGCCAGCTCACCAGACGGGACAGGGCAGAATGAAAAACTGTTTTTT. Translated, it gives CASSPDGTGQNEKLFF. Drawing the rest from reference TRBV18 and TRBJ1-4, the complete variable domain is NAGVMQNPRHLVRRRGQEARLRCSPMKGHSHVYWYRQLPEEGLKFMVYLQKENIIDESGMPKERFSAEFPKEGPSILRIQQVVRGDSAAYFCASSPDGTGQNEKLFFGSGTQLSVL.

Of note for this clone: Additional DNA sequences in this sample encode the identical CDR3. The V call is TRBV5-1, the J call TRBJ2-5; 8 bases agree with TRBD1. Germline CDR1 and CDR2: SGHRS and YFSETQ. This CDR3 spans 14 amino acids. V was clipped by 1 base and J by 5 bases; unmatched bases: 4. The CDR3, as DNA: TGCGCCAGCAGCTTGCAGGGGGCGCGGGAGACCCAGTACTTC. It translates to CASSLQGARETQYF.

The genes are TRBV5-4 and TRBJ2-1, with a tentative D call TRBD2 (5 bases). The CDR3 length is 16 residues. Germline V CDR1 and CDR2: SGHNT, YYREEE (reference sequence). V dropped 5 bases and J dropped 4 bases, with 19 bases sitting between them. The CDR3 DNA sequence: TGTGCCAGCAGTACGGGATCCACGTCGTTTTACAATGAGCAGTTCTTC. It is translated as CASSTGSTSFYNEQFF.

The chain recombines TRBV2 with TRBJ1-2; D might be TRBD1 (6 bases). Trimming left V 6 bases short and J 3 bases short, with 11 bases between. The germline V gene encodes CDR1 SNHLY and CDR2 FYNNEI. This CDR3 spans 13 amino acids. In DNA form, the CDR3 reads TGTGCCAGCAGACAGGGTCCTGACTATGGCTACACCTTC. The encoded protein is CASRQGPDYGYTF.

The chain couples TRBV15 to TRBJ2-7; D is possibly TRBD2 (5 bases). This CDR3 has 15 amino acids. The V end lost 0 bases, the J end lost 3 bases, and 12 bases lay between the germline ends. CDR1 and CDR2 from the germline V gene are LNHNV and YYDKDF (reference sequence). This CDR3 is CATSRDEGWNYEQYF. The CDR3 region has the DNA TGTGCCACCAGCAGAGATGAGGGCTGGAACTACGAGCAGTACTTC.